Here is one T cell receptor beta chain with its context. The table came from immunoSEQ multiplex PCR; TCRdb's copy has only in-frame clones and leaves some out. The sample lists 180,000 or so clones, more than 70% occurring once. This entry belongs to a study of blood T cell repertoires in COVID-19. Study information: The study drew acute and convalescent COVID-19 samples from the United States, Italy and Spain.

The sequence was obtained from a woman in her sixties with acute or convalescent COVID-19. Sequencing input: peripheral blood.

In DNA form, the CDR3 reads TGTGCCAGCAGCTTAGCCAGGGGGCGTAGCACCGGGGAGCTGTTTTTT. This encodes CASSLARGRSTGELFF. This chain joins TRBV7-9 and TRBJ2-2; TRBD1 matches at 8 bases. The J segment lost 4 bases and the V segment lost 0 bases, leaving 4 bases of the junction unmatched. The CDR3 is 16 amino acids. Germline CDR1 and CDR2: SEHNR and FQNEAQ (reference sequence).